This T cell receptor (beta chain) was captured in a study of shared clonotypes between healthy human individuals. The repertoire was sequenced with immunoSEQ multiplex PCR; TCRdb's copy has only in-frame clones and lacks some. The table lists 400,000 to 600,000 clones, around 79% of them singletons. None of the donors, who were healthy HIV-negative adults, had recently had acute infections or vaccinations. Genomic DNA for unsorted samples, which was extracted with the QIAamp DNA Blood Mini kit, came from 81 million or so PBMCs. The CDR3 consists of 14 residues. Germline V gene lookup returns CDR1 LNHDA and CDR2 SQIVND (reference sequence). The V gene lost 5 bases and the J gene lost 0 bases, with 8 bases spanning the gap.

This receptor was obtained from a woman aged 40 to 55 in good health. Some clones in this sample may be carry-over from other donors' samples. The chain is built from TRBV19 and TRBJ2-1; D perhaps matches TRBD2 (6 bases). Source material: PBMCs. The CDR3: CASSRESSYNEQFF. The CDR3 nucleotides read TGTGCCAGTAGTCGGGAGAGCTCCTACAATGAGCAGTTCTTC.